The entry below gives a single T cell receptor (beta chain) sequence along with its context. Its antigen is still unknown. Other DNA sequences in the sample encode the same CDR3. The record originates from a study of T cell responses to AZD1222 COVID-19 vaccine. Repertoires were generated with immunoSEQ multiplex PCR, while TCRdb's copy carries only in-frame clones and drops some. Of 150,000 to 200,000 clones listed, about nine tenths are singletons. Findings of the study overall: With dominance at 160-218 and 743-854, vaccine-associated CD4 TCRs spanned spike. Spike-specific TCR depth and breadth grew after two AZD1222 doses. Of the AZD1222 recipients, only 5 to 7 were seropositive at baseline. Donors were chiefly white British, with a greater number of females, and clonal diversity was perhaps underestimated.

There are 14 residues in the CDR3. In germline, CDR1 is SNHLY, CDR2 FYNNEI. The J segment lost 2 bases and the V segment lost 9 bases, leaving 6 bases of the junction unmatched. The rearrangement links TRBV2 to TRBJ2-7; 11 bases fit TRBD1. Sequenced here: peripheral blood, sampled on day 0 of AZD1222 vaccination. This TCR was sampled from an adult in good health. The CDR3 loop reads CASSRDRGTYEQYF. In nucleotides, the CDR3 is TGTGCCAGTAGCCGGGACAGGGGGACCTACGAGCAGTACTTC.